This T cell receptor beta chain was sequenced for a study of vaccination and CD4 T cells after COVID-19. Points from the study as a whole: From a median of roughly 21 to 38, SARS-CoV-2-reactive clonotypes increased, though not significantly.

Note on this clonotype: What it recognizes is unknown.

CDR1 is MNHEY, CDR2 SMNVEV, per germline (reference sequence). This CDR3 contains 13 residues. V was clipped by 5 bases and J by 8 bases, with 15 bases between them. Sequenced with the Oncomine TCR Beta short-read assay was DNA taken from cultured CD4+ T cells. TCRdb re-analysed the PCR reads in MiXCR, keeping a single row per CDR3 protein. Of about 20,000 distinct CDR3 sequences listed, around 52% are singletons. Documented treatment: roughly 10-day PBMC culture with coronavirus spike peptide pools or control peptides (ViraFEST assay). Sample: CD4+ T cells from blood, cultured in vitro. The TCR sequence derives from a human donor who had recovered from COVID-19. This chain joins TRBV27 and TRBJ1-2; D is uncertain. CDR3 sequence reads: CASSPGRIRGYTF. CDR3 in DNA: TGTGCCAGCAGTCCAGGACGGATAAGGGGCTACACCTTC.